This T cell receptor (beta chain) originates from a study of cytotoxic CD8 clonotypes in ibrutinib-treated CLL. V lost 7 bases and J lost 0; bases outside the gene matches: 2. The CDR3 spans 14 residues. Germline CDR1 reads SQVTM; CDR2 reads ANQGSEA. TCRdb's table, derived via immunoSEQ multiplex PCR, lists solely in-frame clones and lacks some. The table includes 150,000 or so clones, roughly 77% detected once. The TCR originated in a human donor with chronic lymphocytic leukemia. The sequenced sample was PBMCs, obtained after 12 months of ibrutinib treatment. This rearrangement joins TRBV29-1 to TRBJ2-1, with 11 nucleotides matching TRBD1. The CDR3 bases are TGCAGCGCTGGACAGGGGGCCTCCTACAATGAGCAGTTCTTC. Residues: CSAGQGASYNEQFF.